The 6 T cell receptor beta chains below all came from one sample that was sequenced in a study of T cell responses to AZD1222 COVID-19 vaccine. Data came from immunoSEQ multiplex PCR; TCRdb stores just in-frame clones and leaves some out. The table includes 55,000 to 70,000 clones, about 91% detected once. Sequencing used peripheral blood, obtained 28 days after the second AZD1222 dose. These receptor sequences come from an adult who received the AZD1222 COVID-19 vaccine.

Only a few counts were recorded for this clone. The chain is built from TRBV28 and TRBJ1-5; D call uncertain. Deletions cut 8 bases from V and 7 bases from J, with 12 bases between. The germline gives CDR1 MDHEN, CDR2 SYDVKM. The length of the CDR3 is 12 residues. The CDR3: CASQLGRQPQHF. The CDR3 region has the DNA TGTGCCAGCCAGCTCGGCCGGCAGCCCCAGCATTTT.

For the CDR3, the DNA is TGTGCCACCAGCAGAGGGGCGGGGCTAGAGCAGTTCTTC. This translates into CATSRGAGLEQFF. This chain links TRBV15 with TRBJ2-1, with D tentatively TRBD2 (6 bases). Trimming removed 1 base at V and 10 bases at J, with 11 bases between. The CDR3 is 13 residues long. Germline CDR1 LNHNV, CDR2 YYDKDF (reference sequence).

The chain employs TRBV9 and TRBJ2-5, with 9 bases fitting TRBD2. This CDR3 is 14 amino acids long. Germline V gene lookup returns CDR1 SGDLS and CDR2 YYNGEE. V shed 2 bases and J 10 bases; nucleotides not matched to a gene: 9. The CDR3 loop is CASSVSLAGARQYF. Written as DNA, the CDR3 is TGTGCCAGCAGCGTCTCACTAGCGGGTGCCCGCCAGTACTTC.

The genes are TRBV18 and TRBJ2-3; 11 bases line up with TRBD2. The CDR3 is made up of 18 amino acids. Looked up from germline, CDR1 is KGHSH and CDR2 is LQKENI. V lost 2 bases and J lost 4; bases outside the gene matches: 11. The CDR3 DNA reads as TGTGCCAGCTCACCAGGTATAGCGGGAGGGCCCGGCGCAGATACGCAGTATTTT. It encodes CASSPGIAGGPGADTQYF.

This clone was seen a single time. The chain has TRBV27 and TRBJ2-1; 7 bases are a match to TRBD2. The V gene end was trimmed by 3 bases and the J gene end by 7 bases; junction bases not matched to a gene: 9. Germline assignment: CDR1 MNHEY and CDR2 SMNVEV (reference sequence). This CDR3 is 15 amino acids long. The CDR3, as DNA: TGTGCCAGCAGTTTTCCGGGGGGAGGAAGGAATGAGCAGTTCTTC. Protein sequence: CASSFPGGGRNEQFF.

The table lists this clone with a count of one. Here the CDR3 DNA reads TGTGCCAGCAGCGTAGGAGACAGGGCCTATGGCTACACCTTC. This sequence encodes CASSVGDRAYGYTF. The rearrangement links TRBV9 to TRBJ1-2; 7 bases align to TRBD1. The germline V gene has CDR1 SGDLS and CDR2 YYNGEE. The CDR3 consists of 14 residues. Germline trimming cut 0 bases from V and 4 bases from J; bases unmatched to any gene: 3.